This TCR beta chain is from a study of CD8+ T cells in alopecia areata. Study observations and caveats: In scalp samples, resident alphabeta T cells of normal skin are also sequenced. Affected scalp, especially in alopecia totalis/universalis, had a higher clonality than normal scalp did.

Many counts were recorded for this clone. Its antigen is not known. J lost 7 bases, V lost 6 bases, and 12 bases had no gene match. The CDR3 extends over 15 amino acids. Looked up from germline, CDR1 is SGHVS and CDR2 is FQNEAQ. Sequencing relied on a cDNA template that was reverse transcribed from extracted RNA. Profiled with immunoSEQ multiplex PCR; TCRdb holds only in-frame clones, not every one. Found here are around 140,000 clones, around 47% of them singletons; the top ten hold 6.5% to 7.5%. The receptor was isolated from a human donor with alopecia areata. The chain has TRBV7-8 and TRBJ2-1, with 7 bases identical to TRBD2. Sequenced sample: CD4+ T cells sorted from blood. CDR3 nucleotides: TGTGCCAGCAGACTTACCAGCGGGATCGGGAATGAGCAGTTCTTC. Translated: CASRLTSGIGNEQFF.